This T cell receptor delta chain was identified during a study of DNA immune sequencing with unique molecular identifiers (dated by TCRdb to about 2020). About the full investigation: Immunomagnetic cell separation was used to enrich gammadelta T cells from buffy coats, and the genomic DNA of the enriched gammadelta T cells was then sequenced. An ultrasensitive DNA-based TRD repertoire sequencing method using PCR-introduced unique molecular identifiers was developed and validated in the study. To compare enriched with non-enriched material, roughly 100 ng of enriched gammadelta T-cell DNA and approximately 0.94 ug of non-enriched PBMC DNA were sequenced. Fluorescence-activated cell sorting was used to enrich gammadelta T cells from the PBMC of 10 healthy people. Donors were healthy individuals, with about nine donors profiled from sorted peripheral blood gammadelta T cells. The method was validated on synthetic reference molecules and on blood samples from healthy individuals. General conclusions and limits of the study: Novel TRD sequences not targeted by the primers cannot be detected by the primer-based approach. Among clonotypes in healthy donors, TRDV2 paired with TRDJ1 was identified as the most common TRD rearrangement. TRD repertoire diversity differed among healthy donors, and several donors were highly oligoclonal, with the top 5 clonotypes making up more than half of productive molecules.

Per the germline V gene, GEAIGNYY is the CDR1 and EKD is the CDR2. Spanning cysteine to phenylalanine, the CDR3 consists of 17 amino acids. The entry retains the CDR3 DNA only, 51 bases that are in frame from base 1. V and J are trimmed by 3 bases and 4 bases, and the gene matches miss 15 bases of the junction. This clone was found a few times. The antigen this receptor binds is unknown. The TCRdb protein comes from a much larger clone and disagrees with this DNA's translation at residue 5, likely due to a read error; the protein given here is derived from the DNA. The library came from multiplex PCR. Genomic DNA was amplified with a 32-plex assay using primers for all 8 TRDV and 4 TRDJ genes covering the CDR3. A 12-nucleotide UMI was added during about 3 barcoding PCR cycles, followed by a second PCR with Illumina adapter primers. AMPure XP beads were used to purify the libraries, and library quality was checked on a Fragment Analyzer using the HS NGS Fragment kit. Sequencing was run on an Illumina MiniSeq mid-output kit with roughly 20% PhiX and 150 cycles of paired-end reads. As for the authors' bioinformatics: Reads were processed with MIGEC version 1.2.9 to group reads by UMI and build error-corrected consensus sequences. Post-processing used modified VDJtools version 1.2.1 scripts and the tcR R package. TCRdb called clones from the public reads with CATT, and repeated DNA sequences were later combined into one row. The V and J calls were determined by TCRdb, not by the authors. The table for this sample lists under 6,000 delta-chain clones; around 9.9% of them were counted only once. Approximately 50% of the sample is held by the ten biggest clonotypes.

The sequence derives from a human donor in good health. Sequencing was performed on gamma-delta T cells enriched from blood buffy coat, or unenriched PBMCs (not recorded which). The chain uses TRDV2 and TRDJ1, with 8 junctional bases fitting TRDD2. The CDR3 protein is CACDSIASYAGLDKLIF. The nucleotide sequence reads TGTGCCTGTGACTCAATAGCTTCCTACGCGGGTCTCGATAAACTCATCTTT.